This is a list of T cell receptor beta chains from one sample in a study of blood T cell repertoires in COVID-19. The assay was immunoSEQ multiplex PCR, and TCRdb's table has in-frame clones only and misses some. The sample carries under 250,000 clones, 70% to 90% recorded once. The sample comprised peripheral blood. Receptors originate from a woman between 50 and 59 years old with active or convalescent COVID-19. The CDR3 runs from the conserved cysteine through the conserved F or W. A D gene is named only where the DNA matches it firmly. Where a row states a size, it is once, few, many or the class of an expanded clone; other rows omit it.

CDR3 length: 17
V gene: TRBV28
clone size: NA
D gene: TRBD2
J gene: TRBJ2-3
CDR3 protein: CASSPPTGSGRPDTQYF
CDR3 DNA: TGTGCCAGCAGTCCTCCGACTGGGAGCGGGAGACCCGATACGCAGTATTTT

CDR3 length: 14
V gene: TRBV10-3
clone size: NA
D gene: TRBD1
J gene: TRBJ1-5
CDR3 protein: CAISEQGGNQPQHF
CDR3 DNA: TGTGCCATCAGTGAACAGGGGGGCAATCAGCCCCAGCATTTT

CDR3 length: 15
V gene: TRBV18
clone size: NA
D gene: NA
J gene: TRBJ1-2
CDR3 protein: CASSPPERVPYGYTF
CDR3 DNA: TGTGCCAGCTCACCACCGGAACGGGTCCCCTATGGCTACACCTTC

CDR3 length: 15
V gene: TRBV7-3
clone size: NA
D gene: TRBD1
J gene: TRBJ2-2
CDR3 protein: CASSLNRGDTGELFF
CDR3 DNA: TGTGCCAGCAGCTTAAACAGGGGAGACACCGGGGAGCTGTTTTTT

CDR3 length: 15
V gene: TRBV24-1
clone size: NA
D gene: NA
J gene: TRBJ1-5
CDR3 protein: CATSDRGNWGQPQHF
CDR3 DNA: TGTGCCACCAGTGATAGGGGGAATTGGGGCCAGCCCCAGCATTTT

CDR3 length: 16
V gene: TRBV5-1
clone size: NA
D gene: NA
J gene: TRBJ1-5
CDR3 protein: CASSLVPGDSNQPQHF
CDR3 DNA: TGCGCCAGCAGCTTGGTACCGGGGGATAGCAATCAGCCCCAGCATTTT

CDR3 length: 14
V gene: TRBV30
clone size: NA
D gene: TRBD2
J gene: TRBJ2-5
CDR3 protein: CAWSEDSGRAPQYF
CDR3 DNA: TGTGCCTGGAGTGAGGATAGCGGGAGGGCCCCCCAGTACTTC

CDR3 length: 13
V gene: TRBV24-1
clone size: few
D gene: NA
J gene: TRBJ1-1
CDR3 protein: CATRYGQNTEAFF
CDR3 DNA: TGTGCCACCAGGTACGGACAAAACACTGAAGCTTTCTTT

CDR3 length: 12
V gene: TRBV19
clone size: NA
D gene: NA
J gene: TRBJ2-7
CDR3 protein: CASSPSGWEQYF
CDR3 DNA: TGTGCCAGTAGTCCCTCCGGGTGGGAGCAGTACTTC

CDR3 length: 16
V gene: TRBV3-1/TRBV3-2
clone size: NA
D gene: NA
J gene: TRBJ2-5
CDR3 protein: CASSQVATGGGETQYF
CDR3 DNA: TGTGCCAGCAGCCAAGTGGCCACAGGGGGGGGAGAGACCCAGTACTTC

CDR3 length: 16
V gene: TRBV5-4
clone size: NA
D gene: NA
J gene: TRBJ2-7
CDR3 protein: CASSRNPPTVVYEQYF
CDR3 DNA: TGTGCCAGCAGCCGCAACCCCCCGACAGTCGTCTACGAGCAGTACTTC

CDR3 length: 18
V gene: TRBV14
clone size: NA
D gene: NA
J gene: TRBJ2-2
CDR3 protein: CASSQMTGNVFNTGELFF
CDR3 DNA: TGTGCCAGCAGCCAAATGACGGGAAATGTATTTAACACCGGGGAGCTGTTTTTT

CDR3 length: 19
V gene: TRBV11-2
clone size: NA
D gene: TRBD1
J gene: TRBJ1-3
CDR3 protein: CASSLDHGKGGAGGNTIYF
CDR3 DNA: TGTGCCAGCAGCTTAGATCACGGGAAAGGGGGCGCGGGTGGAAACACCATATATTTT